Described below is a single T cell receptor beta chain sequence and its context. The data are from a study of blood T cell repertoires in COVID-19. The CDR3 covers 15 residues. Trimming left V 2 bases short and J 6 bases short, with 15 bases between. Germline lookup yields CDR1 MDHEN and CDR2 SYDVKM. Sequencing used immunoSEQ multiplex PCR; TCRdb keeps in-frame clones, though not all of them. The data contain about 110,000 clones, about four fifths of them singletons. The receptor was isolated from a woman aged 55-70 years with acute or convalescent COVID-19. The chain is built from TRBV28 and TRBJ2-3, with TRBD2 as a possible D gene (6 bases). The sequenced sample was peripheral blood. The CDR3 DNA reads TGTGCCAGCAGTTTAGGCGGGGCAGATCCGGATACGCAGTATTTT. This translates into CASSLGGADPDTQYF.